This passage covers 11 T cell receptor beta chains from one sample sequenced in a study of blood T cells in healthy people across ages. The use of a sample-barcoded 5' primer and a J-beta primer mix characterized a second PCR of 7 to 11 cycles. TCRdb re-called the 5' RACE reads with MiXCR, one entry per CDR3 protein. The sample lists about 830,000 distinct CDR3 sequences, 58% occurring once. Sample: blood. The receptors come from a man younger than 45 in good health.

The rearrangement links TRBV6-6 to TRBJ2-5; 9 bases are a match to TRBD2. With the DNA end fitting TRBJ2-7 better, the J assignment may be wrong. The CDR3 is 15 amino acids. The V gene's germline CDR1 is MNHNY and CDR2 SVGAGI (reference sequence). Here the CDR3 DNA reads TGTGCCAGCACCTACAAACTAGCGGGCATCTACGAGCAGTACTTC. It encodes CASTYKLAGIYEQYF.

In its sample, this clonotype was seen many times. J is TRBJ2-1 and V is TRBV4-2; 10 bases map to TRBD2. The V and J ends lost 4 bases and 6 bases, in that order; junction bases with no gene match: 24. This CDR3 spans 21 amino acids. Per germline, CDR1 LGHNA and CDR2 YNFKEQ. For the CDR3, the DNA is TGTGCCAGCAGCCCGTTAACCAATTCCGGGACTAGCGCCGACCCCCCCAATGAGCAGTTCTTC. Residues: CASSPLTNSGTSADPPNEQFF.

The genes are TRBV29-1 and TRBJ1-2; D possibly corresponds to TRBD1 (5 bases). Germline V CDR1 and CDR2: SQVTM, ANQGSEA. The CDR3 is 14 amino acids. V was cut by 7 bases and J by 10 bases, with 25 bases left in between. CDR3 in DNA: TGCAGCGACGCAGGGAGAAGTTTAGGGGATGACTACACCTTC. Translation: CSDAGRSLGDDYTF.

The CDR3 protein is CASSPRLTPETQYF. DNA of the CDR3: TGTGCCAGCAGCCCTCGACTCACTCCCGAGACCCAGTACTTC. The chain carries TRBV28 and TRBJ2-5; D gene uncertain. The CDR3 runs 14 residues. Trimming removed 6 bases at V and 5 bases at J, with 16 bases between. Germline lookup yields CDR1 MDHEN and CDR2 SYDVKM.

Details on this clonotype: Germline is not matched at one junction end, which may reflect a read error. The CDR3 nucleotides read TGTACCAGCAGTTCCATGACCGAGGCTACTTCTGAAGCTTTCTTT. Translated: CTSSSMTEATSEAFF. This sequence joins TRBV28 and TRBJ1-1; D unclear. Germline-derived CDR1 and CDR2 are MDHEN and SYDVKM. The CDR3 covers 15 residues.

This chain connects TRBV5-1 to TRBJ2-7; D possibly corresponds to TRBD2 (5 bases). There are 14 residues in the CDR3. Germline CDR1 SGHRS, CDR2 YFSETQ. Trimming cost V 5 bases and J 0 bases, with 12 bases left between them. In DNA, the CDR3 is TGCGCCAGCAGAGCGGAGACTCACTCCTACGAGCAGTACTTC. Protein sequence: CASRAETHSYEQYF.

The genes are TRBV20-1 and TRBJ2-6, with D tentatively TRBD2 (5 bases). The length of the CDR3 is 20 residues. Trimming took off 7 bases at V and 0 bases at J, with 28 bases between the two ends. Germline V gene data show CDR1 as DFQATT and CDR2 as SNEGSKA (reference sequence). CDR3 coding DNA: TGCAGTGTTCCGCGGGCAGTTCTTGGGTTTGGGGACTCTGGGGCCAACGTCCTGACTTTC. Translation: CSVPRAVLGFGDSGANVLTF.

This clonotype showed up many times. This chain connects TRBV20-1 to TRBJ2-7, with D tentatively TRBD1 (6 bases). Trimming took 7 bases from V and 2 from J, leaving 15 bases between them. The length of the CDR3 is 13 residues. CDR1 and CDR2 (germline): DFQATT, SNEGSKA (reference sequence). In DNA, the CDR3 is TGCAGTGTCCCCCGGACAGATACCTACGAGCAGTACTTC. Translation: CSVPRTDTYEQYF.

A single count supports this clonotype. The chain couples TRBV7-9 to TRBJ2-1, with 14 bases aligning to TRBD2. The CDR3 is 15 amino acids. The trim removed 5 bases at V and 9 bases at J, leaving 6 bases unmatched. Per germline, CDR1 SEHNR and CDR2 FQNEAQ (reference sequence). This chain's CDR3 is CASSPTGLAGGEQFF. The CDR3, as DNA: TGTGCCAGCAGCCCCACTGGACTAGCGGGGGGTGAGCAGTTCTTC.

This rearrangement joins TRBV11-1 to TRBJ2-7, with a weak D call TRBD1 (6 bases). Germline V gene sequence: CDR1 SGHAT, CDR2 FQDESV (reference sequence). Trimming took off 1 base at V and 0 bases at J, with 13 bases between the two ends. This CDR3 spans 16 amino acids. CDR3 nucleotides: TGTGCCAGCAGCTTAGACGATTGGACAGTCTCCTACGAGCAGTACTTC. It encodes CASSLDDWTVSYEQYF.

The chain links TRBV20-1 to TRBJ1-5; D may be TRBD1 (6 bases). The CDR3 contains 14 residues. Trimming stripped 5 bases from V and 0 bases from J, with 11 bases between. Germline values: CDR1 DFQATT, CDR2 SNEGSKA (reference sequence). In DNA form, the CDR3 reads TGCAGTGCTCTACAGGGAAATAGCAATCAGCCCCAGCATTTT. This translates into CSALQGNSNQPQHF.